Sequencing of this T cell receptor beta chain was carried out in a study of T cell repertoires in cytomegalovirus infection (dated by TCRdb to about 2019). Turning to the overall study: Donor HLA type was relevant to the analysis, because carriage of CMV infection together with the matching HLA type was indicated by public TCR beta signatures.

From a lookup of the germline V gene, CDR1 and CDR2 are MNHGY and SAAAGT. The V end loses 5 bases and the J end loses 9 bases, and a stretch of 14 bases separates them. The CDR3 contains 13 residues, cysteine and phenylalanine counted. The retained sequence is limited to the CDR3, 39 bases, with the frame set at the first base. This clonotype was counted between two and nine times. The clone's antigen remains unknown. Per-base quality was not reported, and no clone a single base away is much larger than it. Points the paper makes about the study in general: The ex vivo response was dominated by HLA-C-restricted CMV-specific TCR beta clonotypes, which also provided the single most frequent clonotype in two of eight donors. Cumulative frequency of public TCR beta family members discriminated carriers of CMV infection plus the relevant HLA type in this cohort and an independent roughly 330-donor cohort.

TCRdb shows the sequencer as Illumina HiSeq 1500. TCRdb redid the processing of the public reads, applying fastp at Q25 and MiXCR, and retained in-frame beta chains. Each entry is one CDR3 protein sequence, shown with its most common DNA and genes. This sample comprises about 180,000 distinct CDR3 sequences, approximately 15% of them detected only once. 25% to 30% of the sample rests with the top ten. The sequence links TRBV6-8 to TRBJ2-1; the D gene is unclear. This TCR came from a human donor in good health (CMV status not recorded). Some clones in this sample may be carry-over from other donors' samples. The sample taken for sequencing was PBMCs. Here the CDR3 is given as CASSPSPSGEQFF. In nucleotides, the sequence is TGTGCCAGCAGTCCCTCCCCGTCGGGTGAGCAGTTCTTC.